These 19 T cell receptor beta chains came from one sample sequenced in a study of OX40 agonist ivuxolimab in advanced cancers. Generated by immunoSEQ multiplex PCR, the TCRdb table keeps only in-frame clones and is missing some. This table holds about 73,000 clones, 80% to 90% found once. The material was CD4+ or CD8+ T cells sorted from blood, obtained in a trial of the OX40 agonist ivuxolimab. The receptor source for this set is an adult with an advanced solid tumor such as melanoma, head and neck, liver or kidney cancer.

This chain links TRBV28 with TRBJ2-7; maybe TRBD2 (6 bases). The ends were cut back, 5 bases at V and 3 bases at J, with 26 bases in the middle. CDR3 length: 18 amino acids. Per germline, CDR1 MDHEN and CDR2 SYDVKM. The CDR3 is CASSRREPGIGSYYEQYF. CDR3 coding DNA: TGTGCCAGCAGTCGCCGGGAACCAGGGATCGGGAGCTACTACGAGCAGTACTTC.

This chain links TRBV10-1 with TRBJ2-1; D is unresolved. Deletions cut 2 bases from V and 10 bases from J, with 12 bases between. This CDR3 region has 13 residues. CDR1 and CDR2 from the germline V gene are WNHNN and SYGVQD (reference sequence). The CDR3 bases are TGCGCCAGCAGTGAGGGAATATTAGGAGAGCAGTTCTTC. This sequence encodes CASSEGILGEQFF.

Concerning this clone: The junction departs from the called germline gene at one end, perhaps through a read error. The gene calls are TRBV29-1 and TRBJ1-1, with TRBD1 as a possible D gene (5 bases). The CDR3 sequence is 14 residues long. Germline CDR1 is SQVTM and CDR2 is ANQGSEA. DNA for the CDR3: TGCAGCGTCGAAGGGGAGAGTAGGGACACTGAAGCTTTCTTT. Translation gives CSVEGESRDTEAFF. The whole variable domain, remainder taken from reference TRBV29-1 and TRBJ1-1, is SAVISQKPSRDICQRGTSLTIQCQVDSQVTMMFWYRQQPGQSLTLIATANQGSEATYESGFVIDKFPISRPNLTFSTLTVSNMSPEDSSIYLCSVEGESRDTEAFFGQGTRLTVV.

The CDR3 loop is CASREGQGNEKLFF. The DNA for the CDR3 is TGCGCCAGCAGGGAGGGACAGGGTAATGAAAAACTGTTTTTT. This rearrangement joins TRBV5-1 to TRBJ1-4; 9 bases are a match to TRBD1. The CDR3 runs 14 residues. V lost 5 bases, J lost 4 bases, and 3 bases stayed unmatched. Germline values: CDR1 SGHRS, CDR2 YFSETQ.

The chain couples TRBV18 to TRBJ2-5, with TRBD2 matching over 9 bases. The germline gives CDR1 KGHSH, CDR2 LQKENI. CDR3 length: 14 amino acids. Trimming took 3 bases from V and 1 from J; bases not matched to a gene: 0. In nucleotides, the CDR3 is TGTGCCAGCTCACCGACTAGCGGCCAAGAGACCCAGTACTTC. It encodes CASSPTSGQETQYF.

V is TRBV6-5 and J is TRBJ2-7; 7 bases line up with TRBD2. The CDR3 covers 14 residues. Losses at the gene ends were 4 bases for V and 5 bases for J; bases not matched to a gene: 8. Per the germline V gene, CDR1 is MNHEY and CDR2 is SVGAGI. CDR3 loop: CASSSPLAAHEQYF. The CDR3 nucleotides are TGTGCCAGCAGTTCCCCGCTAGCGGCCCACGAGCAGTACTTC.

Only a few counts were recorded for this clone. Other DNA sequences from this sample encode an identical CDR3 as well. The chain is built from TRBV4-1 and TRBJ2-7; D is unresolved. Germline V gene sequence: CDR1 MGHRA, CDR2 YSYEKL. Between the trimmed V and J ends, which lost 1 base and 0 bases, there was a span of 7 bases. The CDR3 is 14 amino acids. CDR3 sequence: CASSQAQSSYEQYF. CDR3 DNA sequence: TGCGCCAGCAGCCAAGCTCAAAGCTCCTACGAGCAGTACTTC.

The chain recombines TRBV13 with TRBJ1-2; D is unresolved. The germline CDR1 and CDR2 sequences are PRHDT and FYEKMQ (reference sequence). Trimming pared 3 bases from V and 6 bases from J, leaving 14 bases between. The CDR3 totals 14 residues. CDR3 amino acids: CASSFWVPTNGYTF. The CDR3 nucleotides are TGTGCCAGCAGCTTCTGGGTGCCAACTAATGGCTACACCTTC. Looking up the rest from reference TRBV13 and TRBJ1-2 gives the full variable domain: AAGVIQSPRHLIKEKRETATLKCYPIPRHDTVYWYQQGPGQDPQFLISFYEKMQSDKGSIPDRFSAQQFSDYHSELNMSSLELGDSALYFCASSFWVPTNGYTFGSGTRLTVV.

CDR3 DNA sequence: TGCAGCGCGGGTCAGCCCCAGCATTTT. Its translation: CSAGQPQHF. This chain joins TRBV29-1 and TRBJ1-5; D gene unclear. V lost 7 bases, J lost 6 bases, and 4 bases lay in between. CDR3 length: 9 residues. Per the germline V gene, CDR1 is SQVTM and CDR2 is ANQGSEA.

The CDR3 DNA reads TGTGCCAGCAGTCGTCAGGGGGTCTACAATGAGCAGTTCTTC. It codes for CASSRQGVYNEQFF. The V gene is TRBV27, the J gene TRBJ2-1; 7 bases match TRBD1. The V and J ends lost 5 bases and 3 bases, in that order; junction bases with no gene match: 4. This CDR3 region has 14 residues. Germline CDR1 and CDR2: MNHEY and SMNVEV (reference sequence).

This clone showed up just once. The rearrangement joins TRBV9 to TRBJ1-2; no clear D gene. The ends were cut back, 1 base at V and 1 base at J, with 14 bases in the middle. The CDR3 spans 16 residues. CDR1 is SGDLS, CDR2 YYNGEE, per germline. The DNA of the CDR3 is TGTGCCAGCAGCGTAAAGGACCAGGCATATAACTATGGCTACACCTTC. As protein: CASSVKDQAYNYGYTF. The full variable domain, in which reference TRBV9 and TRBJ1-2 provide the parts outside the CDR3, is DSGVTQTPKHLITATGQRVTLRCSPRSGDLSVYWYQQSLDQGLQFLIQYYNGEERAKGNILERFSAQQFPDLHSELNLSSLELGDSALYFCASSVKDQAYNYGYTFGSGTRLTVV.

This rearrangement joins TRBV7-2 to TRBJ1-3; D gene uncertain. Germline V lookup: CDR1 SGHTA, CDR2 FQGNSA. CDR3 length equals 12 residues. CDR3 protein: CAEPTSGNTIYF. The DNA of the CDR3 is TGTGCTGAACCGACATCCGGAAACACCATATATTTT. Drawing the rest from reference TRBV7-2 and TRBJ1-3, the complete variable domain is GAGVSQSPSNKVTEKGKDVELRCDPISGHTALYWYRQSLGQGLEFLIYFQGNSAPDKSGLPSDRFSAERTGGSVSTLTIQRTQQEDSAVYLCAEPTSGNTIYFGEGSWLTVV.

The J gene is TRBJ2-7, the V gene TRBV5-1; 9 bases map to TRBD1. The ends lost 3 bases at V and 2 bases at J; junction bases unmatched: 3. CDR3 length equals 14 residues. Germline-derived CDR1 and CDR2 are SGHRS and YFSETQ. CDR3 sequence reads: CASSSGQGPYEQYF. DNA of the CDR3: TGCGCCAGCAGCTCGGGACAGGGACCCTACGAGCAGTACTTC.

This clone is a singleton in its sample. The gene calls are TRBV18 and TRBJ2-7, with D possibly TRBD1 on 5 matching bases. Between the trimmed V and J ends, which lost 0 bases and 5 bases, there was a span of 23 bases. The CDR3 totals 18 residues. The germline CDR1 and CDR2 sequences are KGHSH and LQKENI. The CDR3 DNA follows: TGTGCCAGCTCACCACCCCCGACAGACAATTTACTCTTTGACGAGCAGTACTTC. Protein: CASSPPPTDNLLFDEQYF.

The chain combines TRBV7-9 with TRBJ2-5, with D possibly called TRBD1 or TRBD2 (5 bases each). V lost 0 bases and J 5 bases, leaving 7 bases between the germline ends. This CDR3 spans 13 amino acids. The germline CDR1 and CDR2 sequences are SEHNR and FQNEAQ (reference sequence). CDR3 region: CASSLAGDETQYF. DNA for the CDR3: TGTGCCAGCAGCTTAGCCGGGGACGAGACCCAGTACTTC.

This chain connects TRBV21-1 to TRBJ2-1; whether TRBD2, the table's D call, matches the DNA was not checked. TRBV21-1 is a recognized pseudogene. CDR3 size: 15 residues. The CDR3 DNA is TGTGCCAGCAGAGCACTACACCATTCCGACAATGAGCAGTTCTTC. As protein: CASRALHHSDNEQFF.

The rearrangement links TRBV5-1 to TRBJ1-2; possibly TRBD1 for D (6 bases). V dropped 0 bases and J dropped 4 bases, with 10 bases sitting between them. CDR1 and CDR2 from the germline V gene are SGHRS and YFSETQ. The CDR3 loop spans 14 amino acids. The CDR3, as DNA: TGCGCCAGCAGCTTGGCAGGGGAGGGCTATGGCTACACCTTC. This gives the protein CASSLAGEGYGYTF.

The chain combines TRBV9 with TRBJ2-2, with 9 positions matching TRBD1. Germline V CDR1 and CDR2: SGDLS, YYNGEE. The length of the CDR3 is 16 residues. The trim removed 4 bases at V and 0 bases at J, leaving 4 bases unmatched. The CDR3 DNA reads as TGTGCCAGCAGCCCAACAGGGGGCACGAACACCGGGGAGCTGTTTTTT. This encodes CASSPTGGTNTGELFF.

The J gene is TRBJ1-1, the V gene TRBV5-1; TRBD1 matches at 10 bases. Germline V CDR1 and CDR2: SGHRS, YFSETQ. The junction had 4 bases not matched to a gene; V was cut back by 5 bases and J by 6 bases. The CDR3 consists of 13 residues. Written as DNA, the CDR3 is TGCGCCAGCAGTCCGACAGGGGGCCCTGAAGCTTTCTTT. Translated, it gives CASSPTGGPEAFF.